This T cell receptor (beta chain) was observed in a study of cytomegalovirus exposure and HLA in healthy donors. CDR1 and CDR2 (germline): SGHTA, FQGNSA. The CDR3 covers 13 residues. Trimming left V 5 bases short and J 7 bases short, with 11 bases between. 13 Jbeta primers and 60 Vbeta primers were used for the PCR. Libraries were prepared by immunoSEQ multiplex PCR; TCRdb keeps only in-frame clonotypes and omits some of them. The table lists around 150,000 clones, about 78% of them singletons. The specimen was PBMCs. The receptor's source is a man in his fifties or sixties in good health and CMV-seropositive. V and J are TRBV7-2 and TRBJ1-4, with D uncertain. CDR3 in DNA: TGTGCCAGCAGCCGCCAGGTCGGTGAAAAACTGTTTTTT. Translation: CASSRQVGEKLFF.